What follows describes a single T cell receptor beta chain. This record comes from a study of CD8+ T cells in alopecia areata. In alopecia areata patients, both lesional scalp punch biopsies and peripheral blood were collected. The CDR3 runs to 14 residues. The germline CDR1 and CDR2 sequences are LNHDA and SQIVND (reference sequence). The V end was cut by 3 bases, the J end by 5 bases, with 13 bases between. Sequencing used cDNA as its template, made by extracting RNA and reverse transcribing it. The table came from immunoSEQ multiplex PCR; TCRdb's copy has only in-frame clones and leaves some out. The data contain about 150,000 clones, over 45% of them singletons.

The clonotype originates from a human donor with alopecia areata. Sequencing input: CD4+ T cells sorted from blood. The chain combines TRBV19 with TRBJ2-5, with D possibly TRBD1 on 5 matching bases. CDR3 DNA: TGTGCCAGTAGTATCGCAGGGAATAGCGAGACCCAGTACTTC. Translating gives CASSIAGNSETQYF. The full variable domain, its missing parts supplied by reference TRBV19 and TRBJ2-5, is DGGITQSPKYLFRKEGQNVTLSCEQNLNHDAMYWYRQDPGQGLRLIYYSQIVNDFQKGDIAEGYSVSREKKESFPLTVTSAQKNPTAFYLCASSIAGNSETQYFGPGTRLLVL.